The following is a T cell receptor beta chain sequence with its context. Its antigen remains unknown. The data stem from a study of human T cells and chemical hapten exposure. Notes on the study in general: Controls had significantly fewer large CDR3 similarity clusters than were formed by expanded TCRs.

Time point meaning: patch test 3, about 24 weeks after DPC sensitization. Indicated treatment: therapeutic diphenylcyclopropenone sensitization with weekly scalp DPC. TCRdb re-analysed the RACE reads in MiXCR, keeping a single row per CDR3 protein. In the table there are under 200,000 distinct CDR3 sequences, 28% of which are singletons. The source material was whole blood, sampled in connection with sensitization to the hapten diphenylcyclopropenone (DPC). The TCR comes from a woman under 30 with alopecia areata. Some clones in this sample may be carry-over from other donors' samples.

CDR3: CSADRGEDGYTF. The CDR3 coding sequence is TGCAGTGCCGACAGGGGCGAAGATGGCTACACCTTC. The chain recombines TRBV20-1 with TRBJ1-2; 8 bases are a match to TRBD1. Germline loops: CDR1 DFQATT, CDR2 SNEGSKA (reference sequence). After removal of 6 bases from V and 6 bases from J, the junction contained 6 bases not matched to a gene. The CDR3 is 12 amino acids.